Below, 29 T cell receptor beta chains from the same sample are listed, as sequenced in a study of early T cells in non-severe SARS-CoV-2 infection. TCRdb passed the 5' RACE reads through MiXCR, listing each CDR3 protein once. The profile covers around 59,000 distinct CDR3 sequences, with over 10% appearing a single time and 3.5% to 4.5% taken by the ten largest. Sequencing was done on a sample of whole blood. The receptor source for this set is an adult who was a healthcare worker with PCR-confirmed SARS-CoV-2 infection or an uninfected control (not recorded which).

The V gene is TRBV29-1, the J gene TRBJ2-3; D remains ambiguous. Germline values: CDR1 SQVTM, CDR2 ANQGSEA. V was cut by 4 bases and J by 0 bases, with 5 bases left in between. There are 12 residues in the CDR3. The CDR3 nucleotides read TGCAGCGTTGTTCAGAGCACAGATACGCAGTATTTT. Amino acids: CSVVQSTDTQYF.

This chain links TRBV7-9 with TRBJ2-1; 10 bases are shared with TRBD2. From germline, CDR1 is SEHNR and CDR2 FQNEAQ (reference sequence). This CDR3 comprises 17 residues. V dropped 6 bases and J dropped 5; count of bases not matched to a gene: 13. CDR3 sequence (DNA): TGTGCCAGCAGTTCCCAGCAGAGCGGGAGGGTAAACAATGAGCAGTTCTTC. Its translation: CASSSQQSGRVNNEQFF.

This clonotype came up many times. The chain employs TRBV11-1 and TRBJ2-3; D may be TRBD1 or TRBD2 (5 bases each). Germline-derived CDR1 and CDR2 are SGHAT and FQDESV (reference sequence). CDR3 length: 15 residues. Trimming removed 1 base at V and 1 base at J, with 9 bases between. In DNA, the CDR3 is TGTGCCAGCAGCTTAGTGGGGGAAGGCACAGATACGCAGTATTTT. This gives the protein CASSLVGEGTDTQYF.

The rearrangement uses TRBV7-2 and TRBJ2-1, with TRBD2 as a possible D gene (6 bases). Trimming took 1 base from V and 6 from J, leaving 13 bases between them. The CDR3 is 15 amino acids. CDR1 is SGHTA and CDR2 is FQGNSA in the germline V gene. In DNA form, the CDR3 reads TGTGCCAGCAGCTTAGTCTGGGGAGCGGGCAATGAGCAGTTCTTC. Translated: CASSLVWGAGNEQFF. Complete variable domain (other parts from reference TRBV7-2 and TRBJ2-1): GAGVSQSPSNKVTEKGKDVELRCDPISGHTALYWYRQSLGQGLEFLIYFQGNSAPDKSGLPSDRFSAERTGGSVSTLTIQRTQQEDSAVYLCASSLVWGAGNEQFFGPGTRLTVL.

The chain combines TRBV6-5 with TRBJ2-1; TRBD2 matches 7 bases. The CDR3 covers 18 residues. Germline V gene data show CDR1 as MNHEY and CDR2 as SVGAGI. Unmatched junction bases numbered 17, after V lost 4 bases and J lost 5 bases. The chain's CDR3 is CASSSSLYSASGNNEQFF. The CDR3 coding sequence is TGTGCCAGCAGTTCATCACTCTACTCTGCTAGCGGAAACAATGAGCAGTTCTTC.

At least ten counts were recorded for this clonotype. The chain recombines TRBV18 with TRBJ2-2, with a tentative D call TRBD1 (5 bases). Germline V gene lookup returns CDR1 KGHSH and CDR2 LQKENI. CDR3 size: 15 residues. The ends were cut back, 0 bases at V and 5 bases at J, with 10 bases in the middle. CDR3 protein: CASSPPGRVTGELFF. The CDR3 nucleotides read TGTGCCAGCTCACCACCGGGCAGGGTGACCGGGGAGCTGTTTTTT.

This clonotype was seen at least ten times. The rearrangement joins TRBV5-6 to TRBJ2-2; the match to TRBD1 covers 9 bases. Germline V gives CDR1 SGHDT, CDR2 YYEEEE. The CDR3 runs 16 residues. The ends lost 0 bases at V and 7 bases at J; junction bases unmatched: 7. The CDR3 here is CASSLAIQGAFGELFF. The CDR3 DNA sequence: TGTGCCAGCAGCTTGGCAATACAGGGGGCGTTCGGGGAGCTGTTTTTT.

This clonotype appeared a few times. The chain has TRBV28 and TRBJ2-3; D gene ambiguous. The CDR3 loop spans 13 amino acids. Germline V lookup: CDR1 MDHEN, CDR2 SYDVKM. Trimming stripped 2 bases from V and 2 bases from J, with 5 bases between. The CDR3 is CASSLPTTDTQYF. The DNA for the CDR3 is TGTGCCAGCAGTTTACCAACCACAGATACGCAGTATTTT.

This clonotype has ten or more counts. The chain links TRBV7-8 to TRBJ2-7; D uncertain. V lost 5 bases and J lost 5, with 16 bases in between. CDR1 is SGHVS and CDR2 is FQNEAQ in the germline V gene. This CDR3 spans 14 amino acids. The CDR3 DNA reads TGTGCCAGCAGCCCCGAGACCCCATCCGACGAGCAGTACTTC. It specifies CASSPETPSDEQYF.

This clonotype has a handful of counts. The chain has TRBV12-3 or TRBV12-4 and TRBJ2-3; D is ambiguous. V was trimmed by 6 bases and J by 0 bases, leaving 7 bases between them. This CDR3 region has 13 residues. The CDR3 sequence: CASSLPSTDTQYF. The CDR3 DNA is TGTGCCAGCAGCCTCCCTAGCACAGATACGCAGTATTTT.

This clonotype was picked up many times. V is TRBV20-1 and J is TRBJ2-1; TRBD2 might be the D (5 bases). Trimming stripped 2 bases from V and 0 bases from J, with 11 bases between. CDR1 DFQATT and CDR2 SNEGSKA come from the germline V gene (reference sequence). CDR3 length: 15 amino acids. CDR3: CSARPAADSYNEQFF. In nucleotides, the CDR3 is TGCAGTGCTAGACCAGCGGCAGACTCCTACAATGAGCAGTTCTTC.

This clonotype was counted many times. The chain has TRBV7-6 and TRBJ1-1; D is unclear. The CDR3 has 13 amino acids. Trimming left V 3 bases short and J 1 base short, with 6 bases between. CDR1 and CDR2 from the germline V gene are SGHVS and FNYEAQ. The CDR3 loop is CASSLTQNTEAFF. CDR3 nucleotide sequence: TGTGCCAGCAGCTTGACTCAGAACACTGAAGCTTTCTTT.

This chain joins TRBV7-6 and TRBJ2-3, with D perhaps matching TRBD1 or TRBD2 (5 bases each). This CDR3 region has 15 residues. The V gene's germline CDR1 is SGHVS and CDR2 FNYEAQ. Trimming left V 3 bases short and J 1 base short, with 11 bases between. The CDR3 DNA reads as TGTGCCAGCAGCTTCCTGCTGGGGGGCACAGATACGCAGTATTTT. This encodes CASSFLLGGTDTQYF.

This clonotype was seen more than once but under ten times. The chain has TRBV28 and TRBJ2-5; 10 bases agree with TRBD2. Germline V gives CDR1 MDHEN, CDR2 SYDVKM. The V segment lost 5 bases and the J segment 3 bases; nucleotides outside the gene matches: 12. The CDR3 has 17 residues. CDR3 loop: CASSPNQLAGPKETQYF. In DNA form, the CDR3 reads TGTGCCAGCAGTCCGAATCAACTAGCGGGACCGAAAGAGACCCAGTACTTC. The variable domain in full, completed from reference TRBV28 and TRBJ2-5, reads DVKVTQSSRYLVKRTGEKVFLECVQDMDHENMFWYRQDPGLGLRLIYFSYDVKMKEKGDIPEGYSVSREKKERFSLILESASTNQTSMYLCASSPNQLAGPKETQYFGPGTRLLVL.

This clonotype was observed at least ten times. The chain couples TRBV5-1 to TRBJ2-6; perhaps TRBD2 as D (6 bases). The germline V and J ends were trimmed by 4 bases and 1 base, with 12 bases remaining between them. Germline V gene data show CDR1 as SGHRS and CDR2 as YFSETQ. The CDR3 sequence is 16 residues long. The CDR3 reads CASSLQRASGANVLTF. The DNA of the CDR3 is TGCGCCAGCAGCCTCCAGCGGGCTTCTGGGGCCAACGTCCTGACTTTC.

This clonotype was seen many times. This rearrangement joins TRBV12-3 or TRBV12-4 to TRBJ2-1, with 10 bases matching TRBD2. The V and J ends lost 5 bases and 3 bases, in that order; junction bases with no gene match: 4. This CDR3 has 15 amino acids. The CDR3 nucleotides are TGTGCCAGCAGTCCGGGACTAGCGCACTACAATGAGCAGTTCTTC. Protein product: CASSPGLAHYNEQFF.

This clonotype turned up a few times. The V and J genes are TRBV28 and TRBJ2-7; 10 nucleotides match TRBD1. Losses at the gene ends were 5 bases for V and 3 bases for J; bases not matched to a gene: 4. The CDR3 spans 14 residues. The V gene's germline CDR1 is MDHEN and CDR2 SYDVKM. CDR3 bases: TGTGCCAGCAGTGGGACAGGGGTGATCTACGAGCAGTACTTC. This gives the protein CASSGTGVIYEQYF.

This clonotype came up many times. The chain links TRBV7-2 to TRBJ2-3, with D hard to call. Germline V lookup: CDR1 SGHTA, CDR2 FQGNSA. The CDR3 runs to 13 residues. The V end lost 5 bases, the J end lost 7 bases, and 13 bases lay between the germline ends. The CDR3 bases are TGTGCCAGCAGCCCCGCCGGGTCGAATACGCAGTATTTT. This translates into CASSPAGSNTQYF.

V and J are TRBV28 and TRBJ1-5, with 9 bases lining up with TRBD1. Trimming removed 7 bases from V and 7 bases from J; junction bases left unmatched: 5. Germline values: CDR1 MDHEN, CDR2 SYDVKM. This CDR3 contains 13 residues. The DNA for the CDR3 is TGTGCCAGCACTGGGACAGGGCCGCAGCCCCAGCATTTT. It specifies CASTGTGPQPQHF.

At least ten counts were recorded for this clonotype. This chain links TRBV29-1 with TRBJ2-2; unclear D gene. Per germline, CDR1 SQVTM and CDR2 ANQGSEA. V lost 7 bases to trimming and J lost 1 base, with 4 bases between them. The CDR3 is 11 residues long. The CDR3 DNA sequence: TGCAGCGCCCAGAACACCGGGGAGCTGTTTTTT. Amino acids: CSAQNTGELFF.

This clonotype is termed medium-sized (0.01 to 0.1%). The CDR3 bases are TGCAGCGTTGGTGGACAGGGAGGCGAGCAGTACTTC. This gives the protein CSVGGQGGEQYF. The chain recombines TRBV29-1 with TRBJ2-7; TRBD1 agrees at 8 bases. Germline CDR1 reads SQVTM; CDR2 reads ANQGSEA. The junction had 5 bases not matched to a gene; V was cut back by 4 bases and J by 6 bases. The CDR3 runs to 12 residues.

V usage is TRBV7-6 and J usage is TRBJ2-7; D is perhaps TRBD1 or TRBD2 (5 bases each). In germline, CDR1 is SGHVS, CDR2 FNYEAQ. This CDR3 spans 14 amino acids. Deletions cut 6 bases from V and 5 bases from J, with 17 bases between. The CDR3 loop is CASRSGPDTDEQYF. CDR3 nucleotide sequence: TGTGCCAGCAGATCGGGGCCGGATACGGACGAGCAGTACTTC.

The rearrangement uses TRBV7-3 and TRBJ2-1; 14 nucleotides line up with TRBD2. Germline V lookup: CDR1 SGHTA, CDR2 FQGTGA. The CDR3 sequence is 15 residues long. V lost 2 bases and J lost 8; bases outside the gene matches: 2. This CDR3 reads CASSLGTSGSYEQFF. The CDR3 nucleotides are TGTGCCAGCAGCTTAGGGACTAGCGGGAGCTATGAGCAGTTCTTC.

This clonotype was seen repeatedly, ten times or more. V and J are TRBV5-1 and TRBJ1-2; a possible D gene is TRBD1 (5 bases). Trimming shortened V by 0 bases and J by 2 bases, and 8 bases separated the two germline ends. Germline V gene sequence: CDR1 SGHRS, CDR2 YFSETQ. The CDR3 is 14 residues long. The CDR3 DNA is TGCGCCAGCAGCTTGGGACAGATAAACTATGGCTACACCTTC. The encoded protein is CASSLGQINYGYTF.

The sample holds a few counts of this clonotype. The chain links TRBV20-1 to TRBJ2-1; D is possibly TRBD1 (6 bases). Trimming shortened V by 4 bases and J by 2 bases, and 9 bases separated the two germline ends. From germline, CDR1 is DFQATT and CDR2 SNEGSKA (reference sequence). The CDR3 is made up of 13 amino acids. CDR3: CSAIGTPYNEQFF. DNA of the CDR3: TGCAGTGCTATTGGGACACCCTACAATGAGCAGTTCTTC.

The rearrangement links TRBV11-1 to TRBJ2-3, with 8 bases aligning to TRBD2. The V gene end was trimmed by 5 bases and the J gene end by 2 bases; junction bases not matched to a gene: 9. The CDR3 length is 16 residues. Germline V CDR1 and CDR2: SGHAT, FQDESV (reference sequence). The chain's CDR3 is CASSTPSGSSTDTQYF. The CDR3 DNA follows: TGTGCCAGCAGCACACCTAGCGGGTCGTCCACAGATACGCAGTATTTT.

This clonotype was counted many times. V and J are TRBV7-9 and TRBJ2-1; 7 bases agree with TRBD1. CDR3 size: 12 residues. The junction had 2 bases not matched to a gene; V was cut back by 7 bases and J by 5 bases. Germline V lookup: CDR1 SEHNR, CDR2 FQNEAQ (reference sequence). The CDR3 spells CASNRGDNEQFF. CDR3 coding DNA: TGTGCCAGCAACAGGGGTGACAATGAGCAGTTCTTC.

This clonotype occurred many times. The V call is TRBV30, the J call TRBJ2-7; 7 bases agree with TRBD1. There are 12 residues in the CDR3. With 5 bases clipped from V and 0 bases from J, the junction kept 1 base outside the gene matches. Looked up from germline, CDR1 is GTSNPN and CDR2 is SVGIG (reference sequence). CDR3 bases: TGTGCCTGGGACAGGGTCTCCTACGAGCAGTACTTC. Translating it yields CAWDRVSYEQYF.

This clonotype was counted a few times. The rearrangement joins TRBV28 to TRBJ1-2; TRBD1 matches 7 bases. Trimming took 3 bases from V and 3 from J; bases not matched to a gene: 7. Germline CDR1 MDHEN, CDR2 SYDVKM. The CDR3 extends over 15 amino acids. The CDR3 DNA reads TGTGCCAGCAGTTTTCACAGGACAGGCCACTATGGCTACACCTTC. Translation gives CASSFHRTGHYGYTF.